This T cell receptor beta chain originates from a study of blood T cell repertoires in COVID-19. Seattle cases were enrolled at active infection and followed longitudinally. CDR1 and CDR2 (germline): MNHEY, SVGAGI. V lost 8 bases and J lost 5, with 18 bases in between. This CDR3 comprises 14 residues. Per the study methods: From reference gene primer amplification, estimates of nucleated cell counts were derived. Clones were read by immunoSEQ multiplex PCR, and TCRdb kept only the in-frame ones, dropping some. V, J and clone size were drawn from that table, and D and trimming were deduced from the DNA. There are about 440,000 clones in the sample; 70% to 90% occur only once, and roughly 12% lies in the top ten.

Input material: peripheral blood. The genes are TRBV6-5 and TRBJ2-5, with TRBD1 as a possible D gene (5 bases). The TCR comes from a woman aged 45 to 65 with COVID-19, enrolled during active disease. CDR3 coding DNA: TGTGCCAGCTCCGGACACCTAAAAGAGGAGACCCAGTACTTC. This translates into CASSGHLKEETQYF.